These 3 T cell receptor beta chains were all obtained from the same sample, sequenced in a study of cytomegalovirus exposure and HLA in healthy donors. A multiplex PCR was run with 60 Vbeta primers and 13 Jbeta primers. This table comes from immunoSEQ multiplex PCR, and its TCRdb copy is limited to in-frame clones, with some not included. The sample contains over 95,000 clones, around 73% of which appear only once. Sample: PBMCs. The receptor source for this set is a woman aged 30 to 39 in good health and CMV-seropositive.

This rearrangement joins TRBV5-6 to TRBJ1-6, with TRBD1 identical over 9 bases. V trimming: 0 bases; J trimming: 10 bases; junction bases outside the gene matches: 2. CDR3 size: 14 residues. Germline loops: CDR1 SGHDT, CDR2 YYEEEE. The CDR3 DNA reads as TGTGCCAGCAGCTTGGGACAGGGGGTATCACCCCTCCACTTT. Translating it yields CASSLGQGVSPLHF.

The chain recombines TRBV9 with TRBJ1-2; D not resolved. This CDR3 has 13 amino acids. The V and J ends lost 0 bases and 0 bases respectively, with 3 bases between them. CDR1 is SGDLS, CDR2 YYNGEE, per germline. CDR3 amino acids: CASSVAANYGYTF. CDR3 coding DNA: TGTGCCAGCAGCGTAGCAGCTAACTATGGCTACACCTTC.

The chain has TRBV7-9 and TRBJ1-5, with 9 bases lining up with TRBD1. The length of the CDR3 is 14 residues. Trimming at V came to 6 bases and at J to 7 bases, leaving 7 bases not matched to a gene. From germline, CDR1 is SEHNR and CDR2 FQNEAQ (reference sequence). This chain's CDR3 is CASSPGQGYQPQHF. CDR3 bases: TGTGCCAGCAGTCCGGGACAGGGATACCAGCCCCAGCATTTT.